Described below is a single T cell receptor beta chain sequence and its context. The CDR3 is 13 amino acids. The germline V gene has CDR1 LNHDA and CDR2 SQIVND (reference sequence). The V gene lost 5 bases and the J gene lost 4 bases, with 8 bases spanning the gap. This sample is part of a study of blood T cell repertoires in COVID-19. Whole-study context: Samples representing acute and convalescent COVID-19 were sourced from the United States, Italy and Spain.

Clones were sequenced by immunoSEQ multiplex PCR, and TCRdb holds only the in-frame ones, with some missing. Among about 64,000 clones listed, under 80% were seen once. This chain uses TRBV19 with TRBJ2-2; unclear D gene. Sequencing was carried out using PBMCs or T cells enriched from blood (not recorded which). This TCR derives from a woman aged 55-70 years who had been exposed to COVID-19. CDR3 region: CASSATFTGELFF. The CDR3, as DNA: TGTGCCAGTAGTGCCACTTTCACCGGGGAGCTGTTTTTT.